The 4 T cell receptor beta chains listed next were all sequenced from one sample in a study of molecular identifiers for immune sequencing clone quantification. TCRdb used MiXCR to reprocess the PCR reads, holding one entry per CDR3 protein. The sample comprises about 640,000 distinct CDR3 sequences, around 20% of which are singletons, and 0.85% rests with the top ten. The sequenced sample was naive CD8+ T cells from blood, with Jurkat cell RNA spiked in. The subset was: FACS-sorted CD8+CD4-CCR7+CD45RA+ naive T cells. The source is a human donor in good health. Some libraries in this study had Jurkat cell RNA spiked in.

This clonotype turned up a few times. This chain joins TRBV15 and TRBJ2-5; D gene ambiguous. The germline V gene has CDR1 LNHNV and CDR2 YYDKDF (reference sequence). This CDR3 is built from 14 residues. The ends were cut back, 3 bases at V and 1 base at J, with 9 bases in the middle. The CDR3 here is CATSSPGFQETQYF. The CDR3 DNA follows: TGTGCCACCAGCAGCCCAGGCTTCCAAGAGACCCAGTACTTC.

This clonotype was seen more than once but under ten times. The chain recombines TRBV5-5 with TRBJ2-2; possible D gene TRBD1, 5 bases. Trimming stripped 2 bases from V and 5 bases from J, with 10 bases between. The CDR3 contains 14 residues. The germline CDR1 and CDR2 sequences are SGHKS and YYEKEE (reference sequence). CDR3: CASSFWGATGELFF. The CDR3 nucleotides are TGTGCCAGCAGCTTCTGGGGCGCGACCGGGGAGCTGTTTTTT.

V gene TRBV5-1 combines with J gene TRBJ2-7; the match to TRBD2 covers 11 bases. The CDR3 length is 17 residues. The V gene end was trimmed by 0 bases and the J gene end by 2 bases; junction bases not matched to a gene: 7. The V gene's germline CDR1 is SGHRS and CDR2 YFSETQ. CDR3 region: CASSLGTTSGNTYEQYF. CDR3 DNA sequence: TGCGCCAGCAGCTTGGGCACGACTAGCGGGAATACCTACGAGCAGTACTTC.

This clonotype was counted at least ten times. DNA for the CDR3: TGTGCCAGCAGCCAACCCTCGACAGGGGGCTACTACGAGCAGTACTTC. This translates into CASSQPSTGGYYEQYF. The chain recombines TRBV4-2 with TRBJ2-7; 10 bases are a match to TRBD1. The CDR3 is made up of 16 amino acids. CDR1 and CDR2 (germline): LGHNA, YNFKEQ. J lost 3 bases, V lost 2 bases, and 7 bases had no gene match.